One TCR beta chain is described in this entry. V lost 2 bases and J lost 2; bases outside the gene matches: 6. This CDR3 is built from 17 residues. The V gene's germline CDR1 is MNHEY and CDR2 SVGEGT. Per the original data handling: Nucleated cell counts were estimated from reference gene primer amplification. Sequencing used immunoSEQ multiplex PCR; TCRdb keeps in-frame clones, though not all of them. The D gene and trimming were derived from the DNA, and the V and J assignments and clone size from that table. The table lists about 87,000 clones, roughly 88% of them singletons. The sample belongs to a study of blood T cell repertoires in COVID-19. Whole-study context: Sites in the United States, Italy and Spain provided acute and convalescent COVID-19 samples. In each case, the material was cDNA or gDNA derived from T cells, B-cell-depleted T cells, or PBMCs.

What was sequenced was peripheral blood. The receptor was derived from an elderly man with acute or convalescent COVID-19. The chain carries TRBV6-2 or TRBV6-3 and TRBJ1-5; 10 bases align to TRBD1. The CDR3 DNA reads TGTGCCAGCAGTTACCACGGGACAGGGGTCGGCAATCAGCCCCAGCATTTT. This sequence encodes CASSYHGTGVGNQPQHF.